These T cell receptor beta chains were read from a single sample in a study of T cell clones after liver transplantation. TCRdb's copy holds only in-frame clones and misses some; the assay was immunoSEQ multiplex PCR. The sample consists of tens of thousands of clones, roughly 70% of them appearing once. The specimen comprised CD4+ T cells from blood, sampled at the approximately 16-month timepoint. The receptors stem from a human patient who received a liver transplant. Some of these T cells may belong to the graft donor. CDR3s include the opening cysteine and the closing phenylalanine or tryptophan. The D gene is left open where the match is weak. Where a row states a size, it is once, few, many or the class of an expanded clone; other rows omit it.

-,-,TRBJ2-1,TRBV5-4,CASSLFGGSEQFF,TGTGCCAGCAGCTTGTTTGGCGGTTCTGAGCAGTTCTTC
TRBD2,few,TRBJ2-1,TRBV28,CASSFTSGTSVYNEQFF,TGTGCCAGCAGTTTTACATCCGGAACTAGCGTCTACAATGAGCAGTTCTTC
-,few,TRBJ2-2,TRBV10-1,CASSPLGGNTGELFF,TGCGCCAGCAGCCCACTTGGGGGCAACACCGGGGAGCTGTTTTTT
TRBD1,-,TRBJ1-1,TRBV30,CAWSVVGDSKAFF,TGTGCCTGGAGTGTAGTAGGGGACAGTAAAGCTTTCTTT
-,-,TRBJ2-7,TRBV10-3,CAISESWGKYF,TGTGCCATCAGTGAGTCTTGGGGGAAGTACTTC
TRBD1,-,TRBJ1-1,TRBV19,CASTDRAMNTEAFF,TGTGCCAGTACTGACAGGGCCATGAACACTGAAGCTTTCTTT
-,-,TRBJ1-2,TRBV19,CASRNARGQYGYTF,TGTGCCAGTAGGAACGCCCGGGGGCAATATGGCTACACCTTC
-,-,TRBJ1-1,TRBV9,CASSVVPDQNTEAFF,TGTGCCAGCAGCGTAGTGCCAGACCAGAACACTGAAGCTTTCTTT
TRBD2,-,TRBJ2-3,TRBV4-2,CASSQMGGGGADTQYF,TGTGCCAGCAGCCAAATGGGAGGCGGGGGGGCAGATACGCAGTATTTT
-,-,TRBJ1-2,TRBV29-1,CSVVQSYGYTF,TGCAGCGTTGTACAGAGCTATGGCTACACCTTC
TRBD1,-,TRBJ1-1,TRBV2,CASKGDSYTEAFF,TGTGCCAGCAAAGGGGACAGCTATACTGAAGCTTTCTTT
-,-,TRBJ2-7,TRBV7-2,CASSLIYEQYF,TGTGCCAGCAGCTTAATCTACGAGCAGTACTTC